This T cell receptor beta chain was identified in a study of cytomegalovirus exposure and HLA in healthy donors. Study information: Of about 390 genotyped donors, roughly 81% grouped in the Caucasian-associated ancestry cluster. Whole-study results and caveats: Earlier analysis looked at TCR beta V segments, and most were productive about 87% or about 30% of the time. As a later analysis showed, a missense DCLRE1C variant was linked to trimming of TCR beta V- and J-genes. The likely origin of a cluster of highly shared sequence variants was a sequencing artifact.

Trimming left V 4 bases short and J 0 bases short, with 19 bases between. CDR3 size: 18 residues. Germline V gene sequence: CDR1 LGHNA, CDR2 YNFKEQ. A note on this clone: Its antigen remains unidentified.

The PCR had 60 Vbeta and 13 Jbeta primers. The method was immunoSEQ multiplex PCR; TCRdb's version includes in-frame clones alone and lacks a portion of them. Of roughly 200,000 clones detected, about 70% appear once; the ten largest clones hold about 3%. The rearrangement uses TRBV4-2 and TRBJ1-3; TRBD1 is a possible D gene (6 bases). This clonotype was sampled from a man in his forties in good health and CMV-seropositive. Source material: PBMCs. The CDR3, as DNA: TGTGCCAGCAGCCCTCACTGGATAGACAGGAACTCTGGAAACACCATATATTTT. This sequence encodes CASSPHWIDRNSGNTIYF.